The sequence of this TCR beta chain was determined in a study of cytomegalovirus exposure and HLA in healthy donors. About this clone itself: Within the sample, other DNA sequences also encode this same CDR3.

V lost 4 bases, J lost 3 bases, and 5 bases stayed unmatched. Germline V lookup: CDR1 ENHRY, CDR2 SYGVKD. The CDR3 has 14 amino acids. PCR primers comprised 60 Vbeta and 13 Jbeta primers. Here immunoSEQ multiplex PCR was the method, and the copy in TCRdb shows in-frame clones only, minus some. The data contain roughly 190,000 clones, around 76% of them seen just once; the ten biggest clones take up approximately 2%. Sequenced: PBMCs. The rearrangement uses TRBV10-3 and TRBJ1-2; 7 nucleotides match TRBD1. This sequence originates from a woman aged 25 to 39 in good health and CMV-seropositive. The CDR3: CAISVGRGDYGYTF. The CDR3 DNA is TGTGCCATCAGTGTCGGCAGGGGGGACTATGGCTACACCTTC.